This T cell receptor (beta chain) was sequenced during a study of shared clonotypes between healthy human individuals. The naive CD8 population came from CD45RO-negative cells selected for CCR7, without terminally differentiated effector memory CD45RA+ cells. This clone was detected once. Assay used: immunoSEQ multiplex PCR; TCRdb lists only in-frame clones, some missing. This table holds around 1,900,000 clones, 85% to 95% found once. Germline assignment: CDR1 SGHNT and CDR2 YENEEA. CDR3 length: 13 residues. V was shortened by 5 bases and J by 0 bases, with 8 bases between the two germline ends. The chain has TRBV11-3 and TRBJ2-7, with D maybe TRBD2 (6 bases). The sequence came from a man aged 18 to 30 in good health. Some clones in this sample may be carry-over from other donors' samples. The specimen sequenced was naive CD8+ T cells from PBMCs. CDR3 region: CASSGRDSYEQYF. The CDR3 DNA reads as TGTGCCAGCAGCGGGCGGGACTCCTACGAGCAGTACTTC. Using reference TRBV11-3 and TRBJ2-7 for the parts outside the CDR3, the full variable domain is EAGVVQSPRYKIIEKKQPVAFWCNPISGHNTLYWYLQNLGQGPELLIRYENEEAVDDSQLPKDRFSAERLKGVDSTLKIQPAELGDSAVYLCASSGRDSYEQYFGPGTRLTVT.